These 26 T cell receptor beta chains originate from one sample sequenced in a study of blood T cells in healthy people across ages. PCR was performed a second time for about 7 to 11 cycles using a sample-barcoded 5' primer and a J-beta primer mix. TCRdb ran MiXCR on the 5' RACE reads and lists one entry per CDR3 protein. This table holds some 760,000 distinct CDR3 sequences, around 25% found once. This sample also appeared in a second study, on T cells of mothers and their children.

The sample was blood. These receptors all come from a boy aged 5 to 17 in good health.

The chain is built from TRBV29-1 and TRBJ1-1, with 7 positions matching TRBD1. The V gene end was trimmed by 7 bases and the J gene end by 4 bases; junction bases not matched to a gene: 9. This CDR3 has 13 amino acids. Germline assignment: CDR1 SQVTM and CDR2 ANQGSEA. The CDR3: CSAHRGGGTEAFF. The CDR3 DNA reads TGCAGCGCCCACAGGGGTGGTGGCACTGAAGCTTTCTTT.

The chain uses TRBV20-1 and TRBJ2-1; TRBD2 aligns across 9 bases. This CDR3 contains 20 residues. J lost 1 base, V lost 0 bases, and 16 bases had no gene match. Germline V gene data show CDR1 as DFQATT and CDR2 as SNEGSKA (reference sequence). This CDR3 reads CSARDPPGSGGLSSYNEQFF. The CDR3 DNA sequence: TGCAGTGCTAGAGATCCCCCGGGTAGCGGGGGTCTTTCATCCTACAATGAGCAGTTCTTC.

The chain has TRBV29-1 and TRBJ1-2, with 9 bases aligning to TRBD1. After removal of 3 bases from V and 7 bases from J, the junction contained 9 bases not matched to a gene. This CDR3 has 14 residues. Per the germline V gene, CDR1 is SQVTM and CDR2 is ANQGSEA. CDR3 in DNA: TGCAGCGTTGACCAGACCGGGACAGGGTTTGGCTACACCTTC. This encodes CSVDQTGTGFGYTF. Using reference TRBV29-1 and TRBJ1-2 for the parts outside the CDR3, the full variable domain is SAVISQKPSRDICQRGTSLTIQCQVDSQVTMMFWYRQQPGQSLTLIATANQGSEATYESGFVIDKFPISRPNLTFSTLTVSNMSPEDSSIYLCSVDQTGTGFGYTFGSGTRLTVV.

This clonotype was found a few times. The V gene is TRBV7-8, the J gene TRBJ2-1; 7 bases map to TRBD2. J gave up 0 bases and V 4 bases, and 3 bases lay outside the gene matches. There are 15 residues in the CDR3. Germline loops: CDR1 SGHVS, CDR2 FQNEAQ. The CDR3: CASSSLAASYNEQFF. The CDR3 region has the DNA TGTGCCAGCAGCTCCCTAGCGGCCTCCTACAATGAGCAGTTCTTC.

In this sample, this clonotype turned up a few times. This chain connects TRBV9 to TRBJ2-7; either TRBD1 or TRBD2 may supply D (5 bases each). Germline assignment: CDR1 SGDLS and CDR2 YYNGEE. The CDR3 contains 14 residues. V was trimmed by 3 bases and J by 1 base, leaving 11 bases between them. The CDR3, as DNA: TGTGCCAGCAGCGGGGACGTAGTATCCTACGAGCAGTACTTC. Translating gives CASSGDVVSYEQYF.

The table lists this clonotype with a few counts. This chain joins TRBV20-1 and TRBJ1-2; 9 bases match TRBD1. The length of the CDR3 is 15 residues. The germline CDR1 and CDR2 sequences are DFQATT and SNEGSKA (reference sequence). V was clipped by 0 bases and J by 11 bases; unmatched bases: 13. As DNA, the CDR3 is TGCAGTGCTAGAGATTTCGGGACAGGGTCACAGGGGTACACCTTC. Translation: CSARDFGTGSQGYTF.

This chain connects TRBV2 to TRBJ1-2, with TRBD1 matching over 12 bases. Germline CDR1 reads SNHLY; CDR2 reads FYNNEI. The CDR3 consists of 15 residues. V lost 6 bases, J lost 8 bases, and 10 bases stayed unmatched. The CDR3: CASRSGTGGWSGYTF. Written as DNA, the CDR3 is TGTGCCAGCAGATCCGGGACAGGGGGCTGGTCGGGCTACACCTTC.

This clonotype has a handful of counts. The chain is built from TRBV4-1 and TRBJ2-5; D remains ambiguous. The J call may be wrong; the DNA end is better matched by TRBJ2-1. CDR1 and CDR2 (germline): MGHRA, YSYEKL. The CDR3 is made up of 16 amino acids. In DNA form, the CDR3 reads TGCGCCAGCAGCCAAGAAGGAGTTGGGTCGATGGATGAGCAGTTCTTC. Translation gives CASSQEGVGSMDEQFF.

This clonotype was recorded a few times. The genes are TRBV6-6 and TRBJ2-2; 10 bases map to TRBD1. Per the germline V gene, CDR1 is MNHNY and CDR2 is SVGAGI (reference sequence). V lost 6 bases to trimming and J lost 6 bases; unmatched junction nucleotides: 7. This CDR3 comprises 15 residues. The CDR3 nucleotides read TGTGCCAGCAGGGATATGACAGGGGGCCCCGGGGAGCTGTTTTTT. It translates to CASRDMTGGPGELFF.

This clonotype appeared a few times. This sequence joins TRBV5-1 and TRBJ2-6, with no clear D. The CDR3 contains 13 residues. Germline-derived CDR1 and CDR2 are SGHRS and YFSETQ. V was cut by 9 bases and J by 0 bases, with 7 bases left in between. The CDR3 here is CATANSGANVLTF. CDR3 DNA sequence: TGCGCCACCGCGAACTCTGGGGCCAACGTCCTGACTTTC.

This clonotype was picked up a small number of times. V is TRBV7-3 and J is TRBJ1-2; 8 nucleotides agree with TRBD1. From germline, CDR1 is SGHTA and CDR2 FQGTGA. The trim removed 0 bases at V and 7 bases at J, leaving 7 bases unmatched. This CDR3 has 15 amino acids. CDR3 sequence (DNA): TGTGCCAGCAGCTTAACGCGGGCAGGGGGCTCTGGCTACACCTTC. This codes for CASSLTRAGGSGYTF. The whole variable domain, filled in from reference TRBV7-3 and TRBJ1-2, reads GAGVSQTPSNKVTEKGKYVELRCDPISGHTALYWYRQSLGQGPEFLIYFQGTGAADDSGLPNDRFFAVRPEGSVSTLKIQRTERGDSAVYLCASSLTRAGGSGYTFGSGTRLTVV.

Concerning this clonotype: A read error may produce the germline difference seen at one junction end. The chain employs TRBV5-5 and TRBJ2-4; the D is unclear. The germline gives CDR1 SGHKS, CDR2 YYEKEE (reference sequence). This CDR3 has 13 residues. CDR3 amino acids: CASGLVTENIQYF. CDR3 bases: TGTGCCAGCGGCTTGGTAACGGAAAACATTCAGTACTTC.

The V gene is TRBV7-9, the J gene TRBJ2-7; 9 bases agree with TRBD1. There are 18 residues in the CDR3. Germline assignment: CDR1 SEHNR and CDR2 FQNEAQ (reference sequence). With V trimmed by 6 bases and J by 2 bases, 17 bases remained unmatched. The CDR3 DNA follows: TGTGCCAGCAGTTCAGTCCCGGGACAGGGACAACGCCCCTACGAGCAGTACTTC. Residues: CASSSVPGQGQRPYEQYF.

The genes are TRBV3-1 and TRBJ2-7, with D tentatively TRBD1 (6 bases). This CDR3 contains 16 residues. V was clipped by 0 bases and J by 4 bases, with 16 bases between them. Per germline, CDR1 LGHDT and CDR2 YNNKEL (reference sequence). Here the CDR3 DNA reads TGTGCCAGCAGCCAAGACCGGACAGCCAAAGAGTACGAGCAGTACTTC. This sequence encodes CASSQDRTAKEYEQYF.

This clonotype was counted between two and nine times. The chain combines TRBV11-2 with TRBJ2-5; D unclear. CDR1 is SGHAT, CDR2 FQNNGV, per germline. Trimming took off 4 bases at V and 4 bases at J, with 10 bases between the two ends. This CDR3 is 13 amino acids long. As DNA, the CDR3 is TGTGCCAGCAGCTCTTTACAAGTAGAGACCCAGTACTTC. This sequence encodes CASSSLQVETQYF.

This clonotype was detected a few times. The V gene is TRBV7-9, the J gene TRBJ2-7, with TRBD1 identical over 8 bases. There are 14 residues in the CDR3. V lost 4 bases to trimming and J lost 5 bases; unmatched junction nucleotides: 7. Germline V gives CDR1 SEHNR, CDR2 FQNEAQ (reference sequence). The CDR3 DNA sequence: TGTGCCAGCAGCTCGACAGGGGAGAACGACGAGCAGTACTTC. It codes for CASSSTGENDEQYF.

The V call is TRBV28, the J call TRBJ2-1; TRBD1 matches 9 bases. This CDR3 comprises 15 residues. Unmatched junction bases numbered 10, after V lost 6 bases and J lost 7 bases. Germline loops: CDR1 MDHEN, CDR2 SYDVKM. The CDR3 loop reads CASRPGTGSENEQFF. The CDR3 nucleotides are TGTGCCAGCAGACCCGGGACAGGGTCGGAGAATGAGCAGTTCTTC.

The chain couples TRBV10-3 to TRBJ2-7; 12 nucleotides agree with TRBD2. The CDR3 covers 16 residues. Germline values: CDR1 ENHRY, CDR2 SYGVKD. Trimming removed 4 bases from V and 4 bases from J; junction bases left unmatched: 8. CDR3 protein: CAISATSGSIPYEQYF. CDR3 nucleotide sequence: TGTGCCATCAGTGCGACTAGCGGGAGTATTCCATACGAGCAGTACTTC.

V usage is TRBV20-1 and J usage is TRBJ2-5; D uncertain. TRBJ2-7 explains the end of the DNA better; the J call may be wrong. CDR3 length: 12 residues. Germline CDR1 reads DFQATT; CDR2 reads SNEGSKA (reference sequence). The CDR3 sequence: CSAREESYEQYF. The CDR3 DNA reads as TGCAGTGCTAGAGAAGAATCCTACGAGCAGTACTTC.

V and J are TRBV24-1 and TRBJ2-5; D is undetermined. The CDR3 sequence is 13 residues long. Germline values: CDR1 KGHDR, CDR2 SFDVKD. Trimming stripped 3 bases from V and 5 bases from J, with 9 bases between. CDR3 coding DNA: TGTGCCACCAGTGATATTGCCGAGGAGACCCAGTACTTC. It is translated as CATSDIAEETQYF.

The rearrangement uses TRBV29-1 and TRBJ2-5; 12 bases line up with TRBD2. The trim removed 3 bases at V and 0 bases at J, leaving 11 bases unmatched. Looked up from germline, CDR1 is SQVTM and CDR2 is ANQGSEA. The CDR3 covers 18 residues. The CDR3 coding sequence is TGCAGCGTTGATGCCCTGACTAGCGGGGGCCTGAACCAAGAGACCCAGTACTTC. Translating it yields CSVDALTSGGLNQETQYF.

This clonotype has just a few counts. The genes are TRBV7-2 and TRBJ2-5; 11 nucleotides agree with TRBD2. The V gene end was trimmed by 8 bases and the J gene end by 7 bases; junction bases not matched to a gene: 12. The CDR3 sequence is 15 residues long. Germline V gene lookup returns CDR1 SGHTA and CDR2 FQGNSA. DNA of the CDR3: TGTGCCAGCGGGTCGACTAGCGGGGCAAGAGGGACCCAGTACTTC. Translated: CASGSTSGARGTQYF.

This rearrangement joins TRBV4-3 to TRBJ1-2; possible D gene TRBD1, 5 bases. Trimming took 0 bases from V and 7 from J, leaving 15 bases between them. This CDR3 contains 15 residues. Germline V gene data show CDR1 as LGHNA and CDR2 as YSLEER. Written as DNA, the CDR3 is TGCGCCAGCAGCCAAGAGTTGCCCTCCGGGGGTGGCTACACCTTC. Protein product: CASSQELPSGGGYTF.

The V call is TRBV3-1, the J call TRBJ1-5, with TRBD1 matching 9 bases. The V gene end was trimmed by 1 base and the J gene end by 0 bases; junction bases not matched to a gene: 4. Germline CDR1 LGHDT, CDR2 YNNKEL (reference sequence). The CDR3 is 17 amino acids. Here the CDR3 DNA reads TGTGCCAGCAGCCAAGGCCGGGACAGGGATAGCAATCAGCCCCAGCATTTT. This sequence encodes CASSQGRDRDSNQPQHF.

This clonotype turned up a few times. The chain has TRBV20-1 and TRBJ2-3; D unclear. Germline V gene data show CDR1 as DFQATT and CDR2 as SNEGSKA (reference sequence). Trimming pared 6 bases from V and 0 bases from J, leaving 10 bases between. This CDR3 is 13 amino acids long. The chain's CDR3 is CSALSGSTDTQYF. CDR3 DNA sequence: TGCAGTGCGCTTTCCGGGAGCACAGATACGCAGTATTTT.

The V gene is TRBV7-3, the J gene TRBJ2-5; TRBD1 matches at 9 bases. The junction had 3 bases not matched to a gene; V was cut back by 2 bases and J by 2 bases. Germline CDR1 reads SGHTA; CDR2 reads FQGTGA. The CDR3 runs to 15 residues. CDR3 residues: CASSLGTGLQETQYF. In DNA, the CDR3 is TGTGCCAGCAGCTTAGGGACAGGGCTTCAAGAGACCCAGTACTTC.